The T cell receptor (beta chain) under discussion was sequenced for a study of response to subunit inactivated influenza vaccine. The germline V and J ends were trimmed by 0 bases and 2 bases, with 7 bases remaining between them. The V gene's germline CDR1 is DFQATT and CDR2 SNEGSKA (reference sequence). The CDR3 length is 13 residues. TCRdb reprocessed the RT-PCR reads with MiXCR, giving one entry per CDR3 protein. The data contain 400,000 to 650,000 distinct CDR3 sequences, 7.2% of them seen just once; the ten biggest clones take up about 12%. This clonotype was picked up many times. Antigen unknown. Study-level results: Authors suggested each seasonal flu vaccination may recruit only limited numbers of new T cells.

This receptor was obtained from a man aged 45 to 75 who received an inactivated influenza vaccine. This sequence joins TRBV20-1 and TRBJ1-1, with unresolved D. The sample in question was PBMCs from blood, obtained around 25 months after vaccination. CDR3: CSARDLQNTEAFF. CDR3 sequence (DNA): TGCAGTGCTAGAGATCTCCAAAACACTGAAGCTTTCTTT.